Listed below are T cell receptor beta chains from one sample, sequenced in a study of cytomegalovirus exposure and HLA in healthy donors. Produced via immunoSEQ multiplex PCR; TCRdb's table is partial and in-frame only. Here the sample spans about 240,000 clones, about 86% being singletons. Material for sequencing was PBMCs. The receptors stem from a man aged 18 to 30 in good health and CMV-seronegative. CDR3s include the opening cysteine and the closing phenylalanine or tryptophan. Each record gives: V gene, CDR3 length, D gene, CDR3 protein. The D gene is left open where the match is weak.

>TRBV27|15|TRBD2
CASSYAGLAADTQYF
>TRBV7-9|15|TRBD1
CASSLIRQGSYEQYF
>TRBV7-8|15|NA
CASSSGQISGNTIYF
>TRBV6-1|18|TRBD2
CASSERVWREGLDNIQYF
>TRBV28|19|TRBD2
CASSFRLGRGLAGGYEQFF
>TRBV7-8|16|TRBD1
CASSLRTGGSNQPQHF
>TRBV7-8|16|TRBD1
CASSPRRDRAQETQYF
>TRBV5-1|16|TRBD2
CASSPQLAGGAYEQYF
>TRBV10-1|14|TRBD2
CASSSQRGGDTQYF
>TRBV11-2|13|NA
CASSFQGLIEEFF
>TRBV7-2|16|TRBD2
CASSLVSGGLTGELFF
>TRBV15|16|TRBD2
CATSRVGGSRDNEQFF
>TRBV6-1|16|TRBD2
CASSGAGGTSTDTQYF
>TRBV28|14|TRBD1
CASSDRVYANEQFF